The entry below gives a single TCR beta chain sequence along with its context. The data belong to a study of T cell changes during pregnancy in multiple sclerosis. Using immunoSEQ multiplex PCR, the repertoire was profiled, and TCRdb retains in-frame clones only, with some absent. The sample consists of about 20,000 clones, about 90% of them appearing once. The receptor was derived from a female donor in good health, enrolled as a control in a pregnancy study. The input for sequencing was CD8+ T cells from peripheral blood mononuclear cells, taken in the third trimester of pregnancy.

CDR3 DNA sequence: TGCGCCAGCAGCCAAGGGCTAGCGGCTTCCTACGAGCAGTACTTC. This codes for CASSQGLAASYEQYF. This chain links TRBV4-1 with TRBJ2-7, with 7 nucleotides matching TRBD2. The CDR3 is made up of 15 amino acids. The ends lost 1 base at V and 1 base at J; junction bases unmatched: 4. CDR1 and CDR2 from the germline V gene are MGHRA and YSYEKL.